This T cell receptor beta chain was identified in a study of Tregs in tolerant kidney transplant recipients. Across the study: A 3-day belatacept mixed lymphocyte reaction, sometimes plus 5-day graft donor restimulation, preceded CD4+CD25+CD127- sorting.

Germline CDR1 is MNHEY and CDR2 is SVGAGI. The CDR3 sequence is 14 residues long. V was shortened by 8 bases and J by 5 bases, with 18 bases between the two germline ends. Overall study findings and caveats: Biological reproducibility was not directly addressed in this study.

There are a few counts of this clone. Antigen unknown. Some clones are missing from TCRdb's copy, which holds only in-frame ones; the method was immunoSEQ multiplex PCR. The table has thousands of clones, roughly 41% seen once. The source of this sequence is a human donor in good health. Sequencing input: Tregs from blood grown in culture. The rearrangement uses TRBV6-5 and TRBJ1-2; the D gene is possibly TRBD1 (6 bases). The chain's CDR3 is CASSMGTRHYGYTF. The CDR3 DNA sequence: TGTGCCAGCTCGATGGGGACACGACATTATGGCTACACCTTC.